Listed below are T cell receptor beta chains from one sample, sequenced in a study of human T cells and chemical hapten exposure. TCRdb ran MiXCR on the RACE reads and lists one entry per CDR3 protein. The table has approximately 32,000 distinct CDR3 sequences, 5% to 6.5% seen once. Sequences were derived from whole blood, sampled in connection with sensitization to the hapten diphenylcyclopropenone (DPC). These receptors originate from a man aged 30 to 45 with alopecia areata. Some clones in this sample may be carry-over from other donors' samples. CDR3s include the opening cysteine and the closing phenylalanine or tryptophan.

V	J	CDR3
TRBV4-1	TRBJ1-2	CASSQDQGGKYGYTF
TRBV2	TRBJ2-6	CASSAAQGRDSGANVLTF
TRBV16	TRBJ1-4	CASSSQGALRKLFF
TRBV3-1	TRBJ2-1	CASSQNAGNEQFF
TRBV25-1	TRBJ2-7	CASSSFREIYEQYF
TRBV29-1	TRBJ1-2	CSVDHTGFGYTF
TRBV4-3	TRBJ2-1	CASSRDKYYNEQFF
TRBV11-3	TRBJ1-2	CASSFGRSNGYTF
TRBV5-8	TRBJ1-2	CASSPFTNYGYTF
TRBV29-1	TRBJ2-6	CSVERGSSGANVLTF
TRBV11-2	TRBJ2-1	CASSPRTVASYNEQFF
TRBV20-1	TRBJ2-5	CSAGNAETQYF
TRBV10-2	TRBJ2-1	CASSEYLAGGIDEQFF
TRBV5-8	TRBJ2-3	CASSLGRGRGTDTQYF
TRBV20-1	TRBJ1-5	CSARAGTGDNQPQHF
TRBV29-1	TRBJ2-3	CSVVPLAGSTDTQYF
TRBV12-3/TRBV12-4	TRBJ2-2	CASSRDRRSGGELFF
TRBV28	TRBJ2-5	CASSFTGAVGYQETQYF
TRBV6-5	TRBJ2-1	CASSRGGGQGRNEQFF
TRBV2	TRBJ2-1	CASRVTGVNEQFF
TRBV12-3/TRBV12-4	TRBJ2-1	CASSSAPGQGAHEQFF
TRBV19	TRBJ2-5	CASSSLAGAETQYF
TRBV5-1	TRBJ2-1	CASSLDGGRNEQFF
TRBV7-2	TRBJ2-4	CASSLNHQRGKLAKNIQYF
TRBV29-1	TRBJ2-3	CSVTQNRGTDTQYF
TRBV24-1	TRBJ1-1	CATSDLKQKNTEAFF
TRBV7-8	TRBJ2-5	CASSFAGQGETQYF
TRBV3-1	TRBJ1-2	CASSTQSYGYTF
TRBV7-9	TRBJ2-7	CALESRDSGGPYEQYF
TRBV19	TRBJ1-5	CASSVRQTSIRTSGSNQPQHF
TRBV7-9	TRBJ2-5	CASSLATGLAGSTQYF
TRBV6-5	TRBJ2-1	CASSYSTSGSNEQFF
TRBV29-1	TRBJ2-7	CSARGNFGTYEQYF
TRBV14	TRBJ1-3	CASSPWEWKPGNTIYF
TRBV4-1	TRBJ2-5	CASSQAIQETQYF
TRBV19	TRBJ1-1	CASSHGGRTEAFF
TRBV19	TRBJ1-4	CASSMGRENEKLFF
TRBV4-1	TRBJ1-1	CASSQDGAGLTEAFF
TRBV7-2	TRBJ2-1	CASSPRLAGVYNEQFF
TRBV11-3	TRBJ2-1	CASSLISGREQFF